Below are 22 T cell receptor beta chains sequenced from a single sample in a study of Graves' ophthalmopathy and Graves' hyperthyroidism. Amplification from RNA transcripts yielded the TCR beta CDR3 regions. An opening RT-PCR round employed HTBI primers and preceded a second-round multiplex PCR. TCRdb redid the calling of the multiplex PCR reads with MiXCR, one entry per CDR3 protein. The sample lists some 1.1 million distinct CDR3 sequences; approximately 35% were seen once. Material for sequencing was peripheral blood or thyroid tissue (not recorded which). These receptors all stem from an adult man with Graves' hyperthyroidism.

This clonotype was recorded at least ten times. The chain couples TRBV10-3 to TRBJ2-7, with D perhaps TRBD1 (6 bases). Germline V CDR1 and CDR2: ENHRY, SYGVKD. V lost 4 bases, J lost 2 bases, and 15 bases lay in between. This CDR3 is 15 amino acids long. The DNA of the CDR3 is TGTGCCATCAGTGGGAGAGGGACAAACACCTACGAGCAGTACTTC. Its translation: CAISGRGTNTYEQYF.

This clonotype occurred many times. This chain uses TRBV10-3 with TRBJ1-6; 8 positions agree with TRBD1. Germline V gene data show CDR1 as ENHRY and CDR2 as SYGVKD. V lost 4 bases and J lost 6; bases outside the gene matches: 8. The CDR3 covers 16 residues. The CDR3 sequence: CAISAKTGAANSPLHF. The CDR3 nucleotides read TGTGCCATCAGTGCCAAGACAGGGGCCGCTAATTCACCCCTCCACTTT.

The chain joins TRBV24-1 to TRBJ2-5; D assignment may be TRBD1 or TRBD2 (6 bases each). V was pared by 1 base and J by 5 bases, with 19 bases between. Germline CDR1 reads KGHDR; CDR2 reads SFDVKD. The CDR3 consists of 17 residues. The CDR3 here is CATSDFGGRERQETQYF. The CDR3, as DNA: TGTGCCACCAGTGATTTTGGGGGGCGAGAGCGCCAGGAGACCCAGTACTTC.

This clonotype was counted only a few times. For the CDR3, the DNA is TGTGCCAGCTCACCACCCGGACAGGGATTAACCGGGGAGCTGTTTTTT. Translated, it gives CASSPPGQGLTGELFF. The rearrangement links TRBV14 to TRBJ2-2, with 8 bases that match TRBD1. Germline V gives CDR1 SGHDN, CDR2 FVKESK. The CDR3 is 16 residues long. Trimming took 8 bases from V and 5 from J; bases not matched to a gene: 13.

This clonotype was observed a handful of times. V gene TRBV28 combines with J gene TRBJ1-1; a possible D gene is TRBD1 (5 bases). CDR1 is MDHEN and CDR2 is SYDVKM in the germline V gene. This CDR3 region has 12 residues. The ends were cut back, 6 bases at V and 4 bases at J, with 9 bases in the middle. CDR3 protein: CASSGGFTEAFF. CDR3 DNA: TGTGCCAGCAGCGGGGGTTTCACTGAAGCTTTCTTT.

This clonotype was observed a few times. This CDR3 is CASSSIFKPRQIQETQYF. CDR3 bases: TGTGCCAGCAGCTCAATCTTCAAACCACGACAGATACAAGAGACCCAGTACTTC. The chain links TRBV5-8 to TRBJ2-5, with D maybe TRBD1 (5 bases). V was trimmed by 3 bases and J by 2 bases, leaving 23 bases between them. Germline V gene lookup returns CDR1 SGHTS and CDR2 YDEGEE. The CDR3 contains 18 residues.

This clonotype was detected ten times or more. CDR3 sequence reads: CATTGTEITGELFF. The CDR3 DNA reads as TGTGCCACCACAGGAACGGAGATCACCGGGGAGCTGTTTTTT. The rearrangement links TRBV24-1 to TRBJ2-2; no firm D call. This CDR3 is built from 14 residues. With 8 bases removed from V and 4 bases from J, the gap between germline ends came to 13 bases. Germline-derived CDR1 and CDR2 are KGHDR and SFDVKD.

This clonotype was found many times. V gene TRBV29-1 combines with J gene TRBJ2-5, with D uncertain. This CDR3 is 14 amino acids long. The V end lost 7 bases, the J end lost 3 bases, and 18 bases lay between the germline ends. CDR1 and CDR2 (germline): SQVTM, ANQGSEA. CDR3 coding DNA: TGCAGCGCCGACCCTACTACGGGTGAAGAGACCCAGTACTTC. It encodes CSADPTTGEETQYF.

This clonotype appeared once. At one of its ends the junction is not consistent with the germline gene, which may arise from a read error. The rearrangement uses TRBV10-2 and TRBJ1-5, with no clear D. Germline V gene sequence: CDR1 WSHSY, CDR2 SAAADI. The CDR3 is made up of 15 amino acids. The CDR3 region has the DNA TGTGCCAGCAGTTACTGGGGAAATAGCAATCAGCCCCAGCATTTT. Protein: CASSYWGNSNQPQHF.

The chain has TRBV19 and TRBJ1-2; 8 bases are shared with TRBD1. This CDR3 is 12 amino acids long. Germline values: CDR1 LNHDA, CDR2 SQIVND (reference sequence). The V gene end was trimmed by 6 bases and the J gene end by 8 bases; junction bases not matched to a gene: 5. CDR3 nucleotide sequence: TGTGCCAGTAGACAGGGGGGACGAGGCTACACCTTC. Amino acids: CASRQGGRGYTF.

In this sample, this clonotype turned up many times. The genes are TRBV7-2 and TRBJ2-7, with D unclear. Germline CDR1 and CDR2: SGHTA and FQGNSA. V was shortened by 5 bases and J by 7 bases, with 18 bases between the two germline ends. The CDR3 has 14 residues. In DNA form, the CDR3 reads TGTGCCAGCAGCCACCCGGGCAGGAAGGGTGAGCAGTACTTC. Translation: CASSHPGRKGEQYF.

CDR3 DNA sequence: TGCGCCAGCAGTGAGTCGACACCAGGGACTAATGAAAAACTGTTTTTT. It specifies CASSESTPGTNEKLFF. This chain uses TRBV10-2 with TRBJ1-4, with D perhaps matching TRBD1 (5 bases). Germline V CDR1 and CDR2: WSHSY, SAAADI. The V and J ends lost 0 bases and 2 bases respectively, with 10 bases between them. The CDR3 runs 16 residues.

In this sample, this clonotype turned up a few times. V gene TRBV20-1 combines with J gene TRBJ1-1; D gene unclear. Trimming removed 6 bases from V and 4 bases from J, with 18 bases in between. The CDR3 length is 14 residues. The V gene's germline CDR1 is DFQATT and CDR2 SNEGSKA (reference sequence). The CDR3 DNA sequence: TGCAGTGCCGTTTTCGGGTTCGCCCCCACTGAAGCTTTCTTT. Translation gives CSAVFGFAPTEAFF.

Remarks on this clonotype: The CDR3 carries no conserved terminal phenylalanine or tryptophan, so it likely arises from a read error. The chain combines TRBV5-1 with TRBJ2-7; no definite D call. The germline V and J ends were trimmed by 0 bases and 3 bases, with 4 bases remaining between them. Germline CDR1 SGHRS, CDR2 YFSETQ. CDR3 length: 12 amino acids. The CDR3 DNA sequence: TGCGCCAGCAGCTTGGGTGTCTACGAGCAGTACCTC. Translated, it gives CASSLGVYEQYL.

Worth noting for this clonotype: A read error may be the cause here, since a much bigger clone is one base away. The chain joins TRBV10-3 to TRBJ2-2; D may be TRBD2 (6 bases). The CDR3 is 15 residues long. Germline V lookup: CDR1 ENHRY, CDR2 SYGVKD. The CDR3 DNA reads TGTGCCATCAGGGAGACACCTTCGAACACCGGGGGGCTGTTTTTT. Translation gives CAIRETPSNTGGLFF.

A few counts support this clonotype. The chain couples TRBV14 to TRBJ1-1, with D unresolved. This CDR3 has 17 residues. V dropped 4 bases and J dropped 6 bases, with 24 bases sitting between them. Germline CDR1 and CDR2: SGHDN and FVKESK. CDR3 protein: CASSPLYHSGSHAEAFF. For the CDR3, the DNA is TGTGCCAGCAGCCCTCTTTATCATAGTGGGTCCCACGCTGAAGCTTTCTTT. Full variable domain (missing parts from reference TRBV14 and TRBJ1-1): EAGVTQFPSHSVIEKGQTVTLRCDPISGHDNLYWYRRVMGKEIKFLLHFVKESKQDESGMPNNRFLAERTGGTYSTLKVQPAELEDSGVYFCASSPLYHSGSHAEAFFGQGTRLTVV.

The rearrangement uses TRBV13 and TRBJ1-3; D is possibly TRBD1 (5 bases). Germline CDR1 reads PRHDT; CDR2 reads FYEKMQ (reference sequence). The CDR3 is 15 amino acids. Trimming pared 5 bases from V and 3 bases from J, leaving 14 bases between. CDR3 bases: TGTGCCAGCAGCCCACAGCTGACAGTTGGAAACACCATATATTTT. This gives the protein CASSPQLTVGNTIYF.

V is TRBV6-2 or TRBV6-3 and J is TRBJ2-7, with D hard to call. Trimming removed 0 bases at V and 0 bases at J, with 12 bases between. This CDR3 is 16 amino acids long. Germline assignment: CDR1 MNHEY and CDR2 SVGEGT. CDR3 in amino acids: CASSYSVREHSYEQYF. In nucleotides, the CDR3 is TGTGCCAGCAGTTACTCCGTTCGCGAGCACTCCTACGAGCAGTACTTC.

This clonotype was recorded many times. The chain carries TRBV5-1 and TRBJ2-2; a weak D match, TRBD1 (6 bases). The CDR3 spans 15 residues. Germline-derived CDR1 and CDR2 are SGHRS and YFSETQ. With 4 bases removed from V and 0 bases from J, the gap between germline ends came to 10 bases. The CDR3 spells CASSVDRTNTGELFF. The CDR3 DNA is TGCGCCAGCAGCGTCGACAGGACGAACACCGGGGAGCTGTTTTTT.

This clonotype was seen a single time. A much larger clonotype is one base distant, so this may be a read error. The rearrangement uses TRBV10-3 and TRBJ2-7, with D perhaps matching TRBD2 (5 bases). The germline CDR1 and CDR2 sequences are ENHRY and SYGVKD. Trimming cost V 3 bases and J 1 base, with 10 bases left between them. The CDR3 length is 14 residues. The CDR3 protein is CAISEGRTSYEQYF. In nucleotides, the CDR3 is TGTGCCATCAGTGAAGGTAGGACTTCCTACGAGCAGTACTTC.

This chain joins TRBV7-9 and TRBJ1-2; the D gene is possibly TRBD1 (5 bases). Germline-derived CDR1 and CDR2 are SEHNR and FQNEAQ (reference sequence). Trimming took off 5 bases at V and 5 bases at J, with 9 bases between the two ends. This CDR3 is built from 12 residues. CDR3 in DNA: TGTGCCAGCAGCGACAGCGAATATGGCTACACCTTC. Translation: CASSDSEYGYTF.

V and J are TRBV10-2 and TRBJ1-2, with a possible D match to TRBD1 (5 bases). Germline lookup yields CDR1 WSHSY and CDR2 SAAADI. The V gene lost 3 bases and the J gene lost 6 bases, with 14 bases spanning the gap. The CDR3 contains 14 residues. CDR3 residues: CASSDVMGGDGYTF. Written as DNA, the CDR3 is TGCGCCAGCAGTGATGTGATGGGGGGGGATGGCTACACCTTC.